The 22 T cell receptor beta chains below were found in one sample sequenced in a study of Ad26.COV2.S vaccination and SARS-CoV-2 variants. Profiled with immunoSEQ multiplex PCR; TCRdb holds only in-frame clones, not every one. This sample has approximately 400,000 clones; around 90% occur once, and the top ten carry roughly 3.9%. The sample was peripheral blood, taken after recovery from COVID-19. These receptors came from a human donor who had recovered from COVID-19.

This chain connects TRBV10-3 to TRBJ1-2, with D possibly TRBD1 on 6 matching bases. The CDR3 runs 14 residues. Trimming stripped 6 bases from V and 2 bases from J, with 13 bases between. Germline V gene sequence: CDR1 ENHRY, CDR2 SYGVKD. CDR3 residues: CAIRPDSTNYGYTF. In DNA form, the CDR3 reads TGTGCCATCAGGCCGGACAGCACCAACTATGGCTACACCTTC.

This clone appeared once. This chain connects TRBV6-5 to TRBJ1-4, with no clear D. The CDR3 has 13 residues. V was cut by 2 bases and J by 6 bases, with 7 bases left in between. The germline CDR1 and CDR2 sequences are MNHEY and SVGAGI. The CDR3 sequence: CASSYKLDEKLFF. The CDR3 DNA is TGTGCCAGCAGTTACAAGTTAGATGAAAAACTGTTTTTT.

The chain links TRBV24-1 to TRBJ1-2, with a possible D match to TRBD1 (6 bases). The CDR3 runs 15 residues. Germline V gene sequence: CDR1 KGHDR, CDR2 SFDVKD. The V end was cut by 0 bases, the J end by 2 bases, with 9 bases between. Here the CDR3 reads CATSDLGGSNYGYTF. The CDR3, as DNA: TGTGCCACCAGTGATTTGGGGGGCAGCAACTATGGCTACACCTTC.

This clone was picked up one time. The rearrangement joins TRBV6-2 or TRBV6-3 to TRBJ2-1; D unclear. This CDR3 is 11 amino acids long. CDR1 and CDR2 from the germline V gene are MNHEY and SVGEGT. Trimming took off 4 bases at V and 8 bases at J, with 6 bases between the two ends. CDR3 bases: TGTGCCAGCAGTTTTGGACATGAGCAGTTCTTC. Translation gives CASSFGHEQFF.

This chain's CDR3 is CASSPQTGTAGRDTIYF. The CDR3 coding sequence is TGCGCCAGCAGCCCTCAAACCGGGACAGCAGGCCGGGACACCATATATTTT. This rearrangement joins TRBV5-1 to TRBJ1-3; 7 nucleotides agree with TRBD1. The J segment lost 8 bases and the V segment lost 4 bases, leaving 18 bases of the junction unmatched. The CDR3 loop spans 17 amino acids. CDR1 is SGHRS and CDR2 is YFSETQ in the germline V gene. The complete variable domain, with remaining parts taken from reference TRBV5-1 and TRBJ1-3, reads KAGVTQTPRYLIKTRGQQVTLSCSPISGHRSVSWYQQTPGQGLQFLFEYFSETQRNKGNFPGRFSGRQFSNSRSEMNVSTLELGDSALYLCASSPQTGTAGRDTIYFGEGSWLTVV.

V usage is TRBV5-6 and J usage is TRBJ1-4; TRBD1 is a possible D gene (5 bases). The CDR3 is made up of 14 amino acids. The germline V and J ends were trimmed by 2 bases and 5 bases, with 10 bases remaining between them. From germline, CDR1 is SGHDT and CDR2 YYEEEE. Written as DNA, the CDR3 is TGTGCCAGCAGCTTCGGGACGGTGAATGAAAAACTGTTTTTT. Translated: CASSFGTVNEKLFF. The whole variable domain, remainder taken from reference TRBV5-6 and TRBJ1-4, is DAGVTQSPTHLIKTRGQQVTLRCSPKSGHDTVSWYQQALGQGPQFIFQYYEEEERQRGNFPDRFSGHQFPNYSSELNVNALLLGDSALYLCASSFGTVNEKLFFGSGTQLSVL.

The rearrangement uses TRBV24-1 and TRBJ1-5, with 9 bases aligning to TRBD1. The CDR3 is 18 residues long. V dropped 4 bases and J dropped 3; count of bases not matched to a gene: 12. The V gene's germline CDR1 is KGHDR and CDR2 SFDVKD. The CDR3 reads CATSDSTVGQGNNQPQHF. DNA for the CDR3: TGTGCCACCAGTGACTCGACCGTCGGACAGGGGAACAATCAGCCCCAGCATTTT.

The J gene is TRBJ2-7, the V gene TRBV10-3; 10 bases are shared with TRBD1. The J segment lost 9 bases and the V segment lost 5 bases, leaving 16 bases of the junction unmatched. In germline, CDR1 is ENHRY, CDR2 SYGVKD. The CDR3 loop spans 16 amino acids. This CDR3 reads CAISMMTGQGFSVQYF. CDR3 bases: TGTGCCATCAGTATGATGACGGGACAGGGGTTTTCCGTGCAGTACTTC.

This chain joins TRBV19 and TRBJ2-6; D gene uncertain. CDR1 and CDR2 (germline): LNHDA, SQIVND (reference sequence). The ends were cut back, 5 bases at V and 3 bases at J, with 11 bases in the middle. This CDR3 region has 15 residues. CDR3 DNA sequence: TGTGCCAGTAGTCCAGGTATCCGTGGGGCCAACGTCCTGACTTTC. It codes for CASSPGIRGANVLTF.

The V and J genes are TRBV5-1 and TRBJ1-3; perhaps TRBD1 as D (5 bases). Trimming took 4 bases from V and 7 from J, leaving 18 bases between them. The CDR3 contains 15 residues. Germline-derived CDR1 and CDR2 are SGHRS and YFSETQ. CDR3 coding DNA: TGCGCCAGCAGCCCCTTGGGGGGTCCGAACAACACCATATATTTT. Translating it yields CASSPLGGPNNTIYF.

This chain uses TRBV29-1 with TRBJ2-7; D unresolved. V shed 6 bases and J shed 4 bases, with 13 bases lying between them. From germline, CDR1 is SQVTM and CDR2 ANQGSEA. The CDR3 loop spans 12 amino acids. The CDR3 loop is CSVRSQAYEQYF. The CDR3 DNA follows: TGCAGCGTAAGATCGCAAGCTTACGAGCAGTACTTC.

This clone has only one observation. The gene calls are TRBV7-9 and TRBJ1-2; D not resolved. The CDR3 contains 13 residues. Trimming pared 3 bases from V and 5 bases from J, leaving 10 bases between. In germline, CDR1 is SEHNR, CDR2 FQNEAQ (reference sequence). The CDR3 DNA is TGTGCCAGCAGCTTTGCAGTCAATTATGGCTACACCTTC. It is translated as CASSFAVNYGYTF.

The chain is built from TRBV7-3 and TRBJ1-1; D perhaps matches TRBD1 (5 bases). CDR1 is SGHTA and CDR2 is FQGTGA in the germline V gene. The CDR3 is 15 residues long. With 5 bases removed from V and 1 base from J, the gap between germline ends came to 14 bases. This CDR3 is CASSPSGQWNTEAFF. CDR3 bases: TGTGCCAGCAGCCCATCCGGACAATGGAACACTGAAGCTTTCTTT.

The CDR3 nucleotides are TGTGCCAGCAGTGAAGCGCTTGTCGACACTAACTATGGCTACACCTTC. Protein product: CASSEALVDTNYGYTF. The rearrangement joins TRBV6-1 to TRBJ1-2; no definite D call. Germline CDR1 is MNHNS and CDR2 is SASEGT. CDR3 length equals 16 residues. Trimming pared 0 bases from V and 0 bases from J, leaving 11 bases between.

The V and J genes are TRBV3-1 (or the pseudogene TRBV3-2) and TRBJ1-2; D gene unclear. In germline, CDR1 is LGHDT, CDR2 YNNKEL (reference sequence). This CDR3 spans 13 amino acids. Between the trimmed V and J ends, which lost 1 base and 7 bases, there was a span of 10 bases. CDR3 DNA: TGTGCCAGCAGCCAAGTTGTCCCGCCTGGCTACACCTTC. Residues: CASSQVVPPGYTF.

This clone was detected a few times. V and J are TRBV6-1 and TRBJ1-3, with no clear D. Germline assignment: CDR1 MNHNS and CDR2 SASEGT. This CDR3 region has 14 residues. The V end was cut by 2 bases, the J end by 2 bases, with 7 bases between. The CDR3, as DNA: TGTGCCAGCAGTGAACGGACCGCTGGAAACACCATATATTTT. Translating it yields CASSERTAGNTIYF.

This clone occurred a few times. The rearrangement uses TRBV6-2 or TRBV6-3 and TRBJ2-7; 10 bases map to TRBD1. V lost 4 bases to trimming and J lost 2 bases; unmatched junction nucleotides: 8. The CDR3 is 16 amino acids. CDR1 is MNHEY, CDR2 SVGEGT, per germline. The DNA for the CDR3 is TGTGCCAGCAGTTTTCACCGGGACAGGGGAACCTACGAGCAGTACTTC. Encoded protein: CASSFHRDRGTYEQYF.

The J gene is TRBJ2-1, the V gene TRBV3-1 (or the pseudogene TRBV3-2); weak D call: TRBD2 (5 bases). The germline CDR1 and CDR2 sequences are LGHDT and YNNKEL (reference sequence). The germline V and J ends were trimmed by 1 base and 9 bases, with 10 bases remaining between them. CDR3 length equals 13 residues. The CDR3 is CASSQAGVSEQFF. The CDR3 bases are TGTGCCAGCAGCCAAGCCGGGGTCAGTGAGCAGTTCTTC.

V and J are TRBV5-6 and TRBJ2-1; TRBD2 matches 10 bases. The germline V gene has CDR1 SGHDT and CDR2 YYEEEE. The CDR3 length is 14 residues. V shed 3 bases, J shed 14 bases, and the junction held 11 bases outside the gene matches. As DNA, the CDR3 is TGTGCCAGCAGCTATGGGACTAGCGTGAGGCTGGAGTTCTTC. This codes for CASSYGTSVRLEFF.

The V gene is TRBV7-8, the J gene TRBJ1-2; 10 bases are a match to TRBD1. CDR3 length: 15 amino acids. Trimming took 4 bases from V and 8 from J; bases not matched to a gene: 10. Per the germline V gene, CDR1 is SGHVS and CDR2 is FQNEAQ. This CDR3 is CASSYPRDRGLGYTF. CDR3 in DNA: TGTGCCAGCAGCTACCCCCGGGACAGGGGTTTAGGCTACACCTTC. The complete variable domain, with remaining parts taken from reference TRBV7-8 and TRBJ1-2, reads GAGVSQSPRYKVAKRGQDVALRCDPISGHVSLFWYQQALGQGPEFLTYFQNEAQLDKSGLPSDRFFAERPEGSVSTLKIQRTQQEDSAVYLCASSYPRDRGLGYTFGSGTRLTVV.

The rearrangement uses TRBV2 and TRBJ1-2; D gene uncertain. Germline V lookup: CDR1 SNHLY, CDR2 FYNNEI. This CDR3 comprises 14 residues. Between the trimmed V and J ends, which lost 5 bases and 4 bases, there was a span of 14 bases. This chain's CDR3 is CASSLKADSYGYTF. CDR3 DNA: TGTGCCAGCAGTCTAAAGGCGGATTCCTATGGCTACACCTTC.

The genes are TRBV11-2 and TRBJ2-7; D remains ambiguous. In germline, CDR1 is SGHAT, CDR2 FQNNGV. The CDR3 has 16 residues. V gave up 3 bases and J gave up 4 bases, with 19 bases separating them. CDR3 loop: CASSFEGPRFLYEQYF. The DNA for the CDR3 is TGTGCCAGCAGCTTTGAAGGCCCCCGCTTCTTGTACGAGCAGTACTTC. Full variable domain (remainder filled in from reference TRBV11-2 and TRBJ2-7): EAGVAQSPRYKIIEKRQSVAFWCNPISGHATLYWYQQILGQGPKLLIQFQNNGVVDDSQLPKDRFSAERLKGVDSTLKIQPAKLEDSAVYLCASSFEGPRFLYEQYFGPGTRLTVT.